The sample holds a few counts of the clone carrying this T cell receptor beta chain. Germline values: CDR1 LNHDA, CDR2 SQIVND (reference sequence). The CDR3 is made up of 15 amino acids. Trimming cost V 3 bases and J 1 base, with 12 bases left between them. Profiled with immunoSEQ multiplex PCR; TCRdb holds only in-frame clones, not every one. The sample consists of some 460,000 clones, 87% of them appearing once. Donors in Cohort 3 counted as recovered after two negative PCRs, clearance, or symptom resolution. This sample is drawn from a study of blood T cell repertoires in COVID-19. Looking at the study overall: The United States, Italy and Spain supplied acute and convalescent COVID-19 samples.

The receptor was isolated from a woman aged 18-29 years who had recovered from COVID-19. This chain uses TRBV19 with TRBJ1-1; tentatively, D is TRBD1 (6 bases). Specimen: PBMCs or T cells enriched from blood (not recorded which). The chain's CDR3 is CASSIEDRWNTEAFF. The DNA for the CDR3 is TGTGCCAGTAGTATTGAGGACAGATGGAACACTGAAGCTTTCTTT.